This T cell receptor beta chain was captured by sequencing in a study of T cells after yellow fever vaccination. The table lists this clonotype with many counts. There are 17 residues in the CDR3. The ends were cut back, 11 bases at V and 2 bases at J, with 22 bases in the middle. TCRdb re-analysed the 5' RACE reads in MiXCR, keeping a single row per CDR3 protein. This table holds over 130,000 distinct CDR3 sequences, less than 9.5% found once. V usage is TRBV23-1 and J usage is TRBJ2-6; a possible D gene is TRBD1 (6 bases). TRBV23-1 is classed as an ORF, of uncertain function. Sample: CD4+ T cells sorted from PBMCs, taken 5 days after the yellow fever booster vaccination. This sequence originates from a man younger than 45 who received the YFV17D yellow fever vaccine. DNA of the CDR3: TGCGCCGGGTCCTGGATAACAGGGCGCCCTGGGGCCAACGTCCTGACTTTC. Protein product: CAGSWITGRPGANVLTF.